What follows are 3 T cell receptor beta chains derived from one specimen sequenced in a study of STAT5B mutations in CD4+ large granular lymphocyte leukemia. Method: immunoSEQ multiplex PCR; TCRdb's copy keeps in-frame clones and lacks some. The sample lists around 35,000 clones, roughly four fifths seen once, with 0.29% in the top ten. What was sequenced was CD4+ T cells from blood buffy coats. The receptors originated from a human donor in good health.

The rearrangement links TRBV30 to TRBJ1-3; D gene unclear. The CDR3 sequence is 13 residues long. Germline loops: CDR1 GTSNPN, CDR2 SVGIG (reference sequence). V was cut by 5 bases and J by 0 bases, with 8 bases left in between. The CDR3 spells CAWQWSSGNTIYF. The CDR3 region has the DNA TGTGCCTGGCAGTGGAGCTCTGGAAACACCATATATTTT.

J is TRBJ1-2 and V is TRBV10-1; D is unclear. The germline V and J ends were trimmed by 2 bases and 6 bases, with 19 bases remaining between them. Germline V CDR1 and CDR2: WNHNN, SYGVQD (reference sequence). This CDR3 is built from 16 residues. The CDR3 nucleotides are TGCGCCAGCAGTGAGACACCTGACGCATTACGCCATGGCTACACCTTC. The encoded protein is CASSETPDALRHGYTF.

The CDR3: CASSSSRQSSGSTDTQYF. CDR3 nucleotide sequence: TGCGCCAGCAGCTCCTCCAGACAATCTAGCGGGAGCACAGATACGCAGTATTTT. V usage is TRBV5-1 and J usage is TRBJ2-3, with 8 bases that match TRBD2. V shed 3 bases and J 0 bases; nucleotides not matched to a gene: 12. The CDR3 loop spans 18 amino acids. From germline, CDR1 is SGHRS and CDR2 YFSETQ.